This passage covers 18 T cell receptor beta chains from one sample sequenced in a study of CD8+ T cells in alopecia areata. Extracted RNA was reverse transcribed into cDNA, the sequencing template. Assay used: immunoSEQ multiplex PCR; TCRdb lists only in-frame clones, some missing. Here the sample spans a few hundred thousand clones, roughly 69% being singletons. Specimen: CD4+ T cells sorted from blood, collected at week 0. Every receptor here comes from a human donor with alopecia areata.

The chain has TRBV27 and TRBJ2-7; TRBD1 might be the D (6 bases). The length of the CDR3 is 11 residues. Germline-derived CDR1 and CDR2 are MNHEY and SMNVEV (reference sequence). Trimming removed 10 bases at V and 6 bases at J, with 13 bases between. CDR3 DNA sequence: TGTGCCACTACCAGGGGAGTCGAGCAGTACTTC. This codes for CATTRGVEQYF.

The sample holds a few counts of this clone. The genes are TRBV30 and TRBJ2-7; D remains unclear. This CDR3 spans 11 amino acids. The germline V gene has CDR1 GTSNPN and CDR2 SVGIG (reference sequence). V lost 0 bases and J lost 6, with 6 bases in between. The CDR3 DNA follows: TGTGCCTGGAGTGTTGGGGTCGAGCAGTACTTC. Translating gives CAWSVGVEQYF.

The genes are TRBV6-5 and TRBJ2-7; 9 positions match TRBD2. The CDR3 consists of 15 residues. In germline, CDR1 is MNHEY, CDR2 SVGAGI. V lost 0 bases and J lost 3; bases outside the gene matches: 3. The CDR3 nucleotides are TGTGCCAGCAGTTACTCGACTAGCGGTGGCTACGAGCAGTACTTC. Its protein is CASSYSTSGGYEQYF.

The sample holds a few counts of this clone. The CDR3 DNA reads as TGCAGCGGATACAGGGGAGAGACCCAGTACTTC. Translation gives CSGYRGETQYF. The chain employs TRBV29-1 and TRBJ2-5; TRBD1 matches 7 bases. V gave up 7 bases and J gave up 4 bases; unmatched junction bases: 3. Germline V lookup: CDR1 SQVTM, CDR2 ANQGSEA. The CDR3 is made up of 11 amino acids.

This rearrangement joins TRBV4-3 to TRBJ2-3; possible D gene TRBD2, 6 bases. CDR1 is LGHNA, CDR2 YSLEER, per germline. The V and J ends lost 0 bases and 4 bases respectively, with 11 bases between them. CDR3 size: 15 residues. CDR3 DNA sequence: TGCGCCAGCAGCCAAGAAGGGACTTGGCCAGATACGCAGTATTTT. It encodes CASSQEGTWPDTQYF.

The sample holds a few counts of this clone. This rearrangement joins TRBV15 to TRBJ2-2; either TRBD1 or TRBD2 may fit D (5 bases each). This CDR3 is built from 14 residues. CDR1 and CDR2 (germline): LNHNV, YYDKDF (reference sequence). V was clipped by 3 bases and J by 4 bases, with 9 bases between them. In DNA, the CDR3 is TGTGCCACCAGCAGGGGTGGGGGCACCGGGGAGCTGTTTTTT. Its protein is CATSRGGGTGELFF.

The rearrangement uses TRBV7-2 and TRBJ2-4; tentative D call: TRBD2 (5 bases). CDR3 length: 14 residues. The germline gives CDR1 SGHTA, CDR2 FQGNSA. Trimming took off 5 bases at V and 0 bases at J, with 8 bases between the two ends. The CDR3 DNA follows: TGTGCCAGCAGCACCGGACTAGCCAAAAACATTCAGTACTTC. Protein sequence: CASSTGLAKNIQYF.

The chain joins TRBV6-5 to TRBJ1-5, with a possible D match to TRBD1 (6 bases). The V gene lost 4 bases and the J gene lost 0 bases, with 10 bases spanning the gap. This CDR3 comprises 15 residues. Per germline, CDR1 MNHEY and CDR2 SVGAGI. The CDR3 DNA is TGTGCCAGCAGTTCACAGGGTTATAGCAATCAGCCCCAGCATTTT. Translation gives CASSSQGYSNQPQHF.

The genes are TRBV5-6 and TRBJ2-7; D perhaps matches TRBD1 (5 bases). V was cut by 0 bases and J by 10 bases, with 14 bases left in between. From germline, CDR1 is SGHDT and CDR2 YYEEEE. The CDR3 consists of 13 residues. The CDR3 protein is CASSLGIRGGQYF. DNA for the CDR3: TGTGCCAGCAGCTTGGGTATTAGGGGCGGACAGTACTTC.

This clone occurred once. The chain joins TRBV5-1 to TRBJ2-5; perhaps TRBD2 as D (6 bases). Trimming cost V 8 bases and J 2 bases, with 7 bases left between them. CDR3 size: 11 residues. Germline V gene sequence: CDR1 SGHRS, CDR2 YFSETQ. The DNA for the CDR3 is TGCGCCAGTCGGGAGCAAGAGACCCAGTACTTC. Translating it yields CASREQETQYF.

The CDR3, as DNA: TGTGCCAGCAGTGGACAGGGGGCGGGCGAGCAGTACTTC. This sequence encodes CASSGQGAGEQYF. V gene TRBV2 combines with J gene TRBJ2-7; TRBD1 matches 10 bases. The V gene end was trimmed by 4 bases and the J gene end by 6 bases; junction bases not matched to a gene: 3. There are 13 residues in the CDR3. Germline-derived CDR1 and CDR2 are SNHLY and FYNNEI.

The chain recombines TRBV30 with TRBJ2-3; D is uncertain. V lost 0 bases to trimming and J lost 5 bases, with 18 bases between them. The CDR3 contains 16 residues. Germline V gene sequence: CDR1 GTSNPN, CDR2 SVGIG (reference sequence). CDR3 sequence (DNA): TGTGCCTGGAGTGTACGTCAAGGAACTTCGGGAGATACGCAGTATTTT. Its protein is CAWSVRQGTSGDTQYF.

The V gene is TRBV25-1, the J gene TRBJ1-2; the D gene is possibly TRBD1 (6 bases). The CDR3 runs to 13 residues. V lost 6 bases, J lost 4 bases, and 12 bases lay in between. CDR1 and CDR2 from the germline V gene are MGHDK and SYGVNS. The CDR3 nucleotides are TGTGCCAGCAGAACAGGGATCGGCTATGGCTACACCTTC. Encoded protein: CASRTGIGYGYTF.

V gene TRBV6-6 combines with J gene TRBJ2-4; TRBD1 is a possible D gene (5 bases). The germline V and J ends were trimmed by 2 bases and 4 bases, with 9 bases remaining between them. The germline V gene encodes CDR1 MNHNY and CDR2 SVGAGI (reference sequence). The CDR3 covers 14 residues. DNA for the CDR3: TGTGCCAGCAGTTACCGTCAGGGAAAAAACATTCAGTACTTC. Translation: CASSYRQGKNIQYF.

The J gene is TRBJ2-7, the V gene TRBV30; perhaps TRBD2 as D (5 bases). Germline V gene sequence: CDR1 GTSNPN, CDR2 SVGIG (reference sequence). V lost 4 bases, J lost 3 bases, and 13 bases lay in between. This CDR3 spans 13 amino acids. CDR3 loop: CAWKREGIYEQYF. The CDR3 region has the DNA TGTGCCTGGAAGAGGGAAGGGATCTACGAGCAGTACTTC.

J is TRBJ2-7 and V is TRBV4-3; D is uncertain. Trimming took off 0 bases at V and 1 base at J, with 7 bases between the two ends. The CDR3 consists of 14 residues. Germline V lookup: CDR1 LGHNA, CDR2 YSLEER. In DNA, the CDR3 is TGCGCCAGCAGCCAAGAGATCTCGTCCTACGAGCAGTACTTC. Residues: CASSQEISSYEQYF.

There are a few counts of this clone. The chain employs TRBV5-6 and TRBJ1-1; no definite D call. The ends were cut back, 4 bases at V and 0 bases at J, with 7 bases in the middle. This CDR3 is built from 13 residues. CDR1 is SGHDT and CDR2 is YYEEEE in the germline V gene. This CDR3 reads CASSLTVNTEAFF. CDR3 nucleotide sequence: TGTGCCAGCAGCCTTACAGTGAACACTGAAGCTTTCTTT.

As for this clone: This specimen includes other DNA sequences encoding the same CDR3. The genes are TRBV5-1 and TRBJ2-7; perhaps TRBD1 as D (6 bases). The CDR3 length is 14 residues. V lost 4 bases and J lost 0, with 11 bases in between. CDR1 and CDR2 (germline): SGHRS, YFSETQ. CDR3 residues: CASSPRDTSYEQYF. The CDR3 bases are TGCGCCAGCAGCCCCCGGGACACCTCCTACGAGCAGTACTTC.